This passage covers 5 T cell receptor beta chains from one sample sequenced in a study of blood T cell repertoires in COVID-19. Some clones are missing from TCRdb's copy, which holds only in-frame ones; the method was immunoSEQ multiplex PCR. Here the sample spans about 180,000 clones, roughly 77% being singletons. The sequenced material came from peripheral blood. These receptors all come from an elderly woman with COVID-19, enrolled during active disease.

The chain is built from TRBV30 and TRBJ1-2; weak D call: TRBD1 (5 bases). V shed 3 bases and J shed 8 bases, with 19 bases lying between them. Per the germline V gene, CDR1 is GTSNPN and CDR2 is SVGIG (reference sequence). This CDR3 is built from 14 residues. The CDR3 DNA reads TGTGCCTGGAGGGGCGGGACTCCTGGGGGAGGCTACACCTTC. It is translated as CAWRGGTPGGGYTF.

The V and J genes are TRBV11-2 and TRBJ1-2, with 7 bases matching TRBD1. CDR3 length equals 13 residues. The V and J ends lost 3 bases and 7 bases, in that order; junction bases with no gene match: 5. Germline V gives CDR1 SGHAT, CDR2 FQNNGV. The CDR3: CASSFTGTVGYTF. The CDR3 DNA reads as TGTGCCAGCAGCTTTACCGGGACAGTTGGCTACACCTTC.

V gene TRBV2 combines with J gene TRBJ1-1; a weak D match, TRBD1 (6 bases). CDR3 length: 16 amino acids. V shed 5 bases and J shed 2 bases, with 18 bases lying between them. CDR1 and CDR2 (germline): SNHLY, FYNNEI. The DNA for the CDR3 is TGTGCCAGCAGTTTCGACAGGCCTCTGGATAACACTGAAGCTTTCTTT. Residues: CASSFDRPLDNTEAFF.

The V and J genes are TRBV29-1 and TRBJ1-2; D gene uncertain. The germline V gene has CDR1 SQVTM and CDR2 ANQGSEA. CDR3 size: 16 residues. V was clipped by 6 bases and J by 5 bases, with 25 bases between them. Here the CDR3 reads CSVTPGGPWGGYGYTF. CDR3 bases: TGCAGCGTCACACCTGGAGGGCCTTGGGGAGGGTATGGCTACACCTTC.

V gene TRBV19 combines with J gene TRBJ2-7, with TRBD2 matching 7 bases. The germline CDR1 and CDR2 sequences are LNHDA and SQIVND (reference sequence). After removal of 8 bases from V and 3 bases from J, the junction contained 4 bases not matched to a gene. This CDR3 has 12 amino acids. Here the CDR3 reads CASSGGFYEQYF. The CDR3 DNA reads as TGTGCCAGTTCGGGGGGTTTCTACGAGCAGTACTTC.